This is a list of T cell receptor beta chains from one sample in a study of beta chain features in type 1 diabetes. Data came from immunoSEQ multiplex PCR; TCRdb stores just in-frame clones and leaves some out. Found here are approximately 120,000 clones, almost 40% of them singletons; the top ten hold roughly 0.064%. The sample taken for sequencing was stem cell memory CD4+ T cells from blood. These receptors were collected from a woman between 18 and 29 years old in good health. The CDR3 runs from the conserved cysteine through the conserved F or W. The D gene is left open where the match is weak. The size entry is marked missing in some rows and otherwise reads once, few, many or a size class.

>TRBD1|TRBJ2-5|TRBV19|NA
CASSNLPGQGETQYF
TGTGCCAGTAGTAACCTCCCAGGACAGGGGGAGACCCAGTACTTC
>NA|TRBJ2-5|TRBV10-3|few
CAISTGETQYF
TGTGCCATCAGTACAGGCGAGACCCAGTACTTC
>TRBD2|TRBJ2-4|TRBV6-5|NA
CASRTAGGKNIQYF
TGTGCCAGCAGGACAGCGGGAGGGAAAAACATTCAGTACTTC
>NA|TRBJ1-5|TRBV29-1|NA
CSVEAGYNQPQHF
TGCAGCGTTGAAGCCGGGTACAATCAGCCCCAGCATTTT
>TRBD2|TRBJ2-2|TRBV11-1|NA
CASSFRGRATGELFF
TGTGCCAGCAGCTTTCGCGGGAGGGCCACCGGGGAGCTGTTTTTT
>NA|TRBJ2-5|TRBV19|few
CASSTRERETQYF
TGTGCCAGTAGTACCAGGGAAAGAGAGACCCAGTACTTC
>TRBD2|TRBJ2-5|TRBV4-1|few
CASSQKFPTSGQETQYF
TGCGCCAGCAGCCAAAAATTCCCGACTAGCGGACAAGAGACCCAGTACTTC
>TRBD2|TRBJ2-3|TRBV5-5|once
CASSPRGVGGTDTQYF
TGTGCCAGCAGTCCCCGGGGGGTAGGGGGCACAGATACGCAGTATTTT
>NA|TRBJ2-1|TRBV5-5|NA
CASSPGQYYNEQFF
TGTGCCAGCAGCCCTGGACAGTACTACAATGAGCAGTTCTTC
>TRBD1|TRBJ1-2|TRBV7-3|NA
CASSSSDRALYGYTF
TGTGCCAGCAGCTCCTCGGACAGGGCCCTCTATGGCTACACCTTC
>TRBD1|TRBJ1-4|TRBV27|NA
CASSLHRGGEKLFF
TGTGCCAGCAGTCTTCACAGGGGGGGCGAAAAACTGTTTTTT
>TRBD1|TRBJ1-1|TRBV7-6|once
CASSPGGWSTEAFF
TGTGCCAGCAGCCCAGGGGGCTGGAGCACTGAAGCTTTCTTT
>TRBD1|TRBJ1-1|TRBV7-2|NA
CASSPDRGGRAFF
TGTGCCAGCAGCCCTGACAGGGGAGGGAGAGCTTTCTTT
>TRBD1|TRBJ2-3|TRBV7-2|NA
CASSLQQGAADTQYF
TGTGCCAGCAGCTTACAGCAGGGGGCGGCAGATACGCAGTATTTT
>TRBD2|TRBJ2-7|TRBV28|few
CASSRDTSGTYEQYF
TGTGCCAGCAGCCGAGACACTAGCGGAACCTACGAGCAGTACTTC
>TRBD1|TRBJ2-3|TRBV7-9|few
CASSLALGTETDTQYF
TGTGCCAGCAGCTTAGCGTTGGGGACAGAAACAGATACGCAGTATTTT
>TRBD2|TRBJ2-2|TRBV9|few
CASSPHGTSGERFTGELFF
TGTGCCAGCAGCCCACACGGGACTAGCGGGGAGCGTTTCACCGGGGAGCTGTTTTTT
>NA|TRBJ1-5|TRBV2|once
CASTRQPNQPQHF
TGTGCCAGCACCCGACAGCCCAATCAGCCCCAGCATTTT
>NA|TRBJ1-3|TRBV11-1|NA
CASRRDSYGNTIYF
TGTGCCAGCAGACGTGACAGCTATGGAAACACCATATATTTT
>NA|TRBJ1-1|TRBV5-1|NA
CATAGQDTEAFF
TGCGCCACAGCAGGGCAAGACACTGAAGCTTTCTTT
>TRBD2|TRBJ2-3|TRBV4-1|NA
CASSHRTGGRPGDTQYF
TGCGCCAGCAGCCACAGAACGGGAGGCCGCCCAGGAGATACGCAGTATTTT
>TRBD2|TRBJ2-3|TRBV28|few
CASSWSGIRTDTQYF
TGTGCCAGCAGTTGGAGCGGGATACGCACAGATACGCAGTATTTT
>TRBD1|TRBJ2-7|TRBV30|NA
CAWSRGQGGEQYF
TGTGCCTGGAGTAGGGGACAGGGGGGGGAGCAGTACTTC